This TCR beta chain was identified during a study of OX40 agonist ivuxolimab in advanced cancers. The repertoire was sequenced with immunoSEQ multiplex PCR; TCRdb's copy has only in-frame clones and lacks some. The sample has roughly 81,000 clones, around 90% seen once. The sequences come from CD4+ or CD8+ T cells sorted from blood, collected in a trial of the OX40 agonist ivuxolimab. This TCR derives from an adult with an advanced solid tumor such as melanoma, head and neck, liver or kidney cancer.

The CDR3 DNA sequence: TGTGCCAGCAGCTTATCAGGGGGTGGCTACACCTTC. It codes for CASSLSGGGYTF. The J gene is TRBJ1-2, the V gene TRBV7-9; 7 nucleotides align to TRBD1. The ends lost 2 bases at V and 7 bases at J; junction bases unmatched: 1. The CDR3 has 12 residues. Germline lookup yields CDR1 SEHNR and CDR2 FQNEAQ (reference sequence). Full variable domain (outside the CDR3, taken from reference TRBV7-9 and TRBJ1-2): DTGVSQNPRHKITKRGQNVTFRCDPISEHNRLYWYRQTLGQGPEFLTYFQNEAQLEKSRLLSDRFSAERPKGSFSTLEIQRTEQGDSAMYLCASSLSGGGYTFGSGTRLTVV.